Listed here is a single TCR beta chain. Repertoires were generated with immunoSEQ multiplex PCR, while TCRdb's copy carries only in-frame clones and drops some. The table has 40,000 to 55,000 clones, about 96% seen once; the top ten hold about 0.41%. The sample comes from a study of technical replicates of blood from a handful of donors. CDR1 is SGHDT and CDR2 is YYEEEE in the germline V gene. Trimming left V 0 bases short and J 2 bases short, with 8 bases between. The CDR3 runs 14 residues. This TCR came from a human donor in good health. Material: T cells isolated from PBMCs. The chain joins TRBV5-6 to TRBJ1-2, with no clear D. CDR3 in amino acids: CASSLARLNYGYTF. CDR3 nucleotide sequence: TGTGCCAGCAGCTTGGCTCGGTTAAACTATGGCTACACCTTC.